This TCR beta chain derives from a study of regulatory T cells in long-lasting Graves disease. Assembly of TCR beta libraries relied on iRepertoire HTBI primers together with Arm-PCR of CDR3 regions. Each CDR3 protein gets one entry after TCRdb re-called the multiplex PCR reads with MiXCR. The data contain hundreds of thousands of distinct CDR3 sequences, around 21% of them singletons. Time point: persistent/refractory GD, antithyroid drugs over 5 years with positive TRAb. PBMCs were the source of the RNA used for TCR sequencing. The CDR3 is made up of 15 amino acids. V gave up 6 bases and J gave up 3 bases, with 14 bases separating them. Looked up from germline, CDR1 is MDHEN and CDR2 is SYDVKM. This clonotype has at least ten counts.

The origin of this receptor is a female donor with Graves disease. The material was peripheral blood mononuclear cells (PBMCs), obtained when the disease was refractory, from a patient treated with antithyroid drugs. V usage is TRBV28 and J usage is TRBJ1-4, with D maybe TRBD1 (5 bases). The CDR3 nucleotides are TGTGCCAGCAGAAGCATGGGGGGAGCTAATGAAAAACTGTTTTTT. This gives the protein CASRSMGGANEKLFF.